The 23 T cell receptor beta chains reported below all come from one sample, sequenced in a study of shared T cell receptors in the human thymus. Clones were sequenced by immunoSEQ multiplex PCR, and TCRdb holds only the in-frame ones, with some missing. Of over 450,000 clones listed, 75% to 85% are singletons. This sample was shared with a second study, whose subject was human thymus T cells.

The sample comprised thymocytes. All receptors derive from a boy younger than two with a congenital heart defect.

Of note for this clone: Other nucleotide sequences from this sample produce the same CDR3. The chain uses TRBV27 and TRBJ1-2; D ambiguous. The V gene lost 2 bases and the J gene lost 3 bases, with 13 bases spanning the gap. This CDR3 comprises 15 residues. The germline gives CDR1 MNHEY, CDR2 SMNVEV (reference sequence). The CDR3 protein is CASSLSPGGDYGYTF. The CDR3 nucleotides are TGTGCCAGCAGTTTAAGTCCAGGAGGCGACTATGGCTACACCTTC.

The V and J genes are TRBV6-6 and TRBJ1-4; perhaps TRBD1 as D (6 bases). V gave up 2 bases and J gave up 4 bases, with 11 bases separating them. The germline V gene has CDR1 MNHNY and CDR2 SVGAGI (reference sequence). The CDR3 is 15 amino acids. CDR3 protein: CASSYRRQDNEKLFF. Written as DNA, the CDR3 is TGTGCCAGCAGTTACCGCCGACAGGATAATGAAAAACTGTTTTTT.

CDR3 in amino acids: CASSVEDRGPNGRNTIYF. The CDR3 DNA sequence: TGTGCCAGCAGTGTGGAGGACAGGGGGCCGAACGGGAGAAACACCATATATTTT. This sequence joins TRBV6-1 and TRBJ1-3; 11 positions match TRBD1. This CDR3 comprises 18 residues. In germline, CDR1 is MNHNS, CDR2 SASEGT. Unmatched junction bases numbered 13, after V lost 4 bases and J lost 5 bases.

The chain uses TRBV11-3 and TRBJ1-2, with TRBD1 identical over 10 bases. The V gene's germline CDR1 is SGHNT and CDR2 YENEEA. J gave up 5 bases and V 5 bases, and 2 bases lay outside the gene matches. This CDR3 region has 13 residues. CDR3 loop: CASSRQGAYGYTF. Written as DNA, the CDR3 is TGTGCCAGCAGCCGACAGGGGGCATATGGCTACACCTTC.

V and J are TRBV4-1 and TRBJ2-3; 9 nucleotides line up with TRBD2. The CDR3 loop spans 15 amino acids. CDR1 is MGHRA and CDR2 is YSYEKL in the germline V gene. Trimming cost V 1 base and J 5 bases; bases outside gene matches: 4. The CDR3 sequence: CASSQVSSGVDTQYF. Written as DNA, the CDR3 is TGCGCCAGCAGCCAAGTGTCTAGCGGGGTAGATACGCAGTATTTT.

The chain couples TRBV5-1 to TRBJ2-1; D perhaps matches TRBD2 (6 bases). This CDR3 region has 16 residues. Germline V gene sequence: CDR1 SGHRS, CDR2 YFSETQ. Deletions cut 1 base from V and 7 bases from J, with 18 bases between. The CDR3 sequence is CASSLNGSPTPNEQFF. In DNA, the CDR3 is TGCGCCAGCAGCTTGAACGGGAGCCCCACCCCAAATGAGCAGTTCTTC.

This chain connects TRBV30 to TRBJ2-5; 16 bases match TRBD2. Losses at the gene ends were 2 bases for V and 3 bases for J; bases not matched to a gene: 6. The germline gives CDR1 GTSNPN, CDR2 SVGIG (reference sequence). The CDR3 is 17 residues long. In nucleotides, the CDR3 is TGTGCCTGGAGTTGGGGGACTAGCGGGAGGGCCGAAGAGACCCAGTACTTC. As protein: CAWSWGTSGRAEETQYF.

The J gene is TRBJ2-3, the V gene TRBV7-6, with a weak D call TRBD2 (6 bases). The V end was cut by 3 bases, the J end by 4 bases, with 14 bases between. Germline V gene data show CDR1 as SGHVS and CDR2 as FNYEAQ. This CDR3 contains 15 residues. CDR3 region: CASSFRDSTSDTQYF. In DNA form, the CDR3 reads TGTGCCAGCAGCTTCCGGGACTCTACATCAGATACGCAGTATTTT.

The J gene is TRBJ1-5, the V gene TRBV28, with 9 bases fitting TRBD1. V was clipped by 6 bases and J by 6 bases; unmatched bases: 15. Germline V gene data show CDR1 as MDHEN and CDR2 as SYDVKM. The CDR3 loop spans 17 amino acids. This CDR3 is CASSLVVRTGGCQPQHF. CDR3 coding DNA: TGTGCCAGCAGCCTCGTCGTCAGAACAGGGGGCTGTCAGCCCCAGCATTTT.

In this sample, this clone turned up once. The chain is built from TRBV15 and TRBJ2-4, with TRBD1 identical over 8 bases. The V and J ends lost 3 bases and 1 base, in that order; junction bases with no gene match: 14. The germline CDR1 and CDR2 sequences are LNHNV and YYDKDF (reference sequence). This CDR3 has 19 amino acids. The CDR3 sequence is CATSRARGPQSRAKNIQYF. The CDR3 bases are TGTGCCACCAGCAGGGCCAGGGGGCCTCAGTCCAGGGCCAAAAACATTCAGTACTTC.

This chain links TRBV29-1 with TRBJ1-2; TRBD1 is a possible D gene (5 bases). The CDR3 loop spans 15 amino acids. Germline V gene data show CDR1 as SQVTM and CDR2 as ANQGSEA. With 2 bases removed from V and 2 bases from J, the gap between germline ends came to 15 bases. The CDR3 DNA reads TGCAGCGTTGAACCCGCAGGGCATGGGAACTATGGCTACACCTTC. It yields the protein CSVEPAGHGNYGYTF.

Turning to this clone: One end of the junction does not line up with germline, which may come from a read error. The chain carries TRBV5-1 and TRBJ1-5; 8 positions match TRBD1. CDR1 SGHRS and CDR2 YFSETQ come from the germline V gene. CDR3 size: 18 residues. CDR3 DNA sequence: TGCGCCAGCAGGTTGGGGCAGGGGGCGAACTTCAGCAATCAGCCCCAGCATTTT. Translation gives CASRLGQGANFSNQPQHF.

This clone is a singleton in its sample. The chain has TRBV4-1 and TRBJ1-4; 9 bases are shared with TRBD1. CDR1 and CDR2 (germline): MGHRA, YSYEKL. CDR3 length equals 14 residues. Losses at the gene ends were 3 bases for V and 7 bases for J; bases not matched to a gene: 3. This chain's CDR3 is CASSQGQGIEKLFF. CDR3 nucleotides: TGCGCCAGCAGCCAGGGACAGGGCATTGAAAAACTGTTTTTT.

This chain joins TRBV18 and TRBJ2-7; D perhaps matches TRBD2 (5 bases). Looked up from germline, CDR1 is KGHSH and CDR2 is LQKENI. V lost 2 bases, J lost 5 bases, and 22 bases lay in between. The CDR3 is 17 residues long. CDR3 in DNA: TGTGCCAGCTCACCAGGGTGGCTCCCCGGAGGTGGCCACGAGCAGTACTTC. As protein: CASSPGWLPGGGHEQYF. The full variable domain, with the rest looked up from reference TRBV18 and TRBJ2-7, is NAGVMQNPRHLVRRRGQEARLRCSPMKGHSHVYWYRQLPEEGLKFMVYLQKENIIDESGMPKERFSAEFPKEGPSILRIQQVVRGDSAAYFCASSPGWLPGGGHEQYFGPGTRLTVT.

In regard to this clone: A junction end diverges from the germline sequence, so it may reflect a read error. This sequence joins TRBV5-4 and TRBJ2-7, with D possibly matching TRBD1 (6 bases). Germline V gives CDR1 SGHNT, CDR2 YYREEE (reference sequence). CDR3 length equals 15 residues. In DNA form, the CDR3 reads TGCGCCAGCAGCCAAGGAGTCAGGGGCTCCTACGAGCAGTACTTC. This codes for CASSQGVRGSYEQYF.

V gene TRBV7-2 combines with J gene TRBJ1-3, with 9 bases lining up with TRBD1. CDR1 and CDR2 from the germline V gene are SGHTA and FQGNSA. The CDR3 runs 18 residues. Trimming at V came to 4 bases and at J to 6 bases, leaving 16 bases not matched to a gene. In nucleotides, the CDR3 is TGTGCCAGCAGCTCCCAACTTTACCGGGACAGGGAGTTAAACACCATATATTTT. This sequence encodes CASSSQLYRDRELNTIYF.

This chain joins TRBV30 and TRBJ1-1; 9 bases line up with TRBD1. CDR1 and CDR2 (germline): GTSNPN, SVGIG (reference sequence). V lost 5 bases, J lost 6 bases, and 4 bases stayed unmatched. The CDR3 extends over 12 amino acids. CDR3 sequence: CAWDRGVPEAFF. DNA of the CDR3: TGTGCCTGGGACAGGGGGGTCCCTGAAGCTTTCTTT.

The chain employs TRBV28 and TRBJ2-7, with D uncertain. V was clipped by 7 bases and J by 6 bases, with 19 bases between them. The CDR3 has 14 amino acids. In germline, CDR1 is MDHEN, CDR2 SYDVKM. CDR3 in amino acids: CASTPDLVIVEQYF. The CDR3, as DNA: TGTGCCAGCACCCCCGACCTAGTGATTGTCGAGCAGTACTTC.

The CDR3 spells CASSEFGLRQETQYF. The CDR3 bases are TGTGCCAGCAGTGAATTCGGACTACGCCAAGAGACCCAGTACTTC. The rearrangement uses TRBV6-1 and TRBJ2-5; a possible D gene is TRBD2 (6 bases). The germline CDR1 and CDR2 sequences are MNHNS and SASEGT. The CDR3 totals 15 residues. The V and J ends lost 2 bases and 1 base respectively, with 11 bases between them.

In its sample, this clone was seen once. The rearrangement joins TRBV19 to TRBJ2-2; 10 bases fit TRBD1. The V gene end was trimmed by 5 bases and the J gene end by 4 bases; junction bases not matched to a gene: 7. Germline V gene data show CDR1 as LNHDA and CDR2 as SQIVND (reference sequence). The CDR3 totals 16 residues. CDR3 bases: TGTGCCAGTAGTGGGACAGGGGTCGGGGGCACCGGGGAGCTGTTTTTT. This gives the protein CASSGTGVGGTGELFF.

The chain recombines TRBV27 with TRBJ2-5; D is perhaps TRBD2 (5 bases). CDR1 MNHEY and CDR2 SMNVEV come from the germline V gene (reference sequence). The V gene lost 1 base and the J gene lost 1 base, with 10 bases spanning the gap. The CDR3 runs to 15 residues. The CDR3 loop is CASSLYVGGQETQYF. The CDR3 nucleotides read TGTGCCAGCAGTTTATACGTCGGAGGCCAAGAGACCCAGTACTTC.

The chain employs TRBV27 and TRBJ2-3; D gene ambiguous. V gave up 8 bases and J gave up 4 bases, with 10 bases separating them. Looked up from germline, CDR1 is MNHEY and CDR2 is SMNVEV (reference sequence). The CDR3 extends over 12 amino acids. The CDR3 reads CASSRGPDTQYF. The CDR3 bases are TGTGCCAGCTCCCGAGGCCCAGATACGCAGTATTTT.

The rearrangement joins TRBV28 to TRBJ2-5; 7 bases match TRBD2. The CDR3 contains 14 residues. The ends lost 8 bases at V and 0 bases at J; junction bases unmatched: 6. The V gene's germline CDR1 is MDHEN and CDR2 SYDVKM. The CDR3 here is CASGQGGDQETQYF. CDR3 nucleotide sequence: TGTGCCAGCGGTCAGGGAGGGGACCAAGAGACCCAGTACTTC.